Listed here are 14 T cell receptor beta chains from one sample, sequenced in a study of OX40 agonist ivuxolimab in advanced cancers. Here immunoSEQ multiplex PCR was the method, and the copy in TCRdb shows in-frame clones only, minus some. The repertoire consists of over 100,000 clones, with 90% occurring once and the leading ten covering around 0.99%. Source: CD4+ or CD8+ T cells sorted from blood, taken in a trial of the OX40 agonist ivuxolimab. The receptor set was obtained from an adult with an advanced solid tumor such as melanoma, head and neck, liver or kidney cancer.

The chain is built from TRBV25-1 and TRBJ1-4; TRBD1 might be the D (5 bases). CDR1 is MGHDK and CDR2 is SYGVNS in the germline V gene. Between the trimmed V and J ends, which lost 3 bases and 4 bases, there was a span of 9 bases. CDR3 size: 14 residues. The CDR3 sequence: CASSEGGSNEKLFF. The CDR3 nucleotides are TGTGCCAGCAGTGAGGGGGGGAGTAATGAAAAACTGTTTTTT.

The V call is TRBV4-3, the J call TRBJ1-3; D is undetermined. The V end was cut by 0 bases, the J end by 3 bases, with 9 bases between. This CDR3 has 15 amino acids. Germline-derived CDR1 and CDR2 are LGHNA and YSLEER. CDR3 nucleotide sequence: TGCGCCAGCAGCCAAGAGTTCGGCAGTGGAAACACCATATATTTT. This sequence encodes CASSQEFGSGNTIYF.

CDR3 sequence (DNA): TGTGCCAGCACCGAGGAGGGCCTGGCAGATACGCAGTATTTT. Protein: CASTEEGLADTQYF. The genes are TRBV11-2 and TRBJ2-3; weak D call: TRBD2 (6 bases). This CDR3 has 14 amino acids. Trimming removed 7 bases at V and 4 bases at J, with 15 bases between. Germline values: CDR1 SGHAT, CDR2 FQNNGV. The complete variable domain, with remaining parts taken from reference TRBV11-2 and TRBJ2-3, reads EAGVAQSPRYKIIEKRQSVAFWCNPISGHATLYWYQQILGQGPKLLIQFQNNGVVDDSQLPKDRFSAERLKGVDSTLKIQPAKLEDSAVYLCASTEEGLADTQYFGPGTRLTVL.

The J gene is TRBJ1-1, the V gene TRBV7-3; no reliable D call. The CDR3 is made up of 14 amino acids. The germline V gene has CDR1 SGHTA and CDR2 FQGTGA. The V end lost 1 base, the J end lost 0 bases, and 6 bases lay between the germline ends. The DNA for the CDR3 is TGTGCCAGCAGCTTAAAGACGGTGAACACTGAAGCTTTCTTT. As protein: CASSLKTVNTEAFF.

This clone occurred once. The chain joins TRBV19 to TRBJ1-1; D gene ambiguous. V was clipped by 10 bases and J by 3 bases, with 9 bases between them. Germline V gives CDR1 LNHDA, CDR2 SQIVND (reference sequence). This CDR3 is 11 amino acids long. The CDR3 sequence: CATLTDTEAFF. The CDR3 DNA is TGTGCCACCTTGACTGACACTGAAGCTTTCTTT. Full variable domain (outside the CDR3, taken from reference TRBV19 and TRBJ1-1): DGGITQSPKYLFRKEGQNVTLSCEQNLNHDAMYWYRQDPGQGLRLIYYSQIVNDFQKGDIAEGYSVSREKKESFPLTVTSAQKNPTAFYLCATLTDTEAFFGQGTRLTVV.

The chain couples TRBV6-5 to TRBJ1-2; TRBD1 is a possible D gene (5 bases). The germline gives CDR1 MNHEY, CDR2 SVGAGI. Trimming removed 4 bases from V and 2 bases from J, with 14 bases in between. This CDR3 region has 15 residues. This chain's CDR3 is CASSSDSIVNYGYTF. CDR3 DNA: TGTGCCAGCAGTTCAGACAGTATTGTGAACTATGGCTACACCTTC.

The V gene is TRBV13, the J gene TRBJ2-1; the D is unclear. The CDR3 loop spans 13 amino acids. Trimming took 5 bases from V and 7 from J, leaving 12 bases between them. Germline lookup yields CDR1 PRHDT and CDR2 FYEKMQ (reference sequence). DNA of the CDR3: TGTGCCAGCAGCCTGGGGTGGGGAAATGAGCAGTTCTTC. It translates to CASSLGWGNEQFF.

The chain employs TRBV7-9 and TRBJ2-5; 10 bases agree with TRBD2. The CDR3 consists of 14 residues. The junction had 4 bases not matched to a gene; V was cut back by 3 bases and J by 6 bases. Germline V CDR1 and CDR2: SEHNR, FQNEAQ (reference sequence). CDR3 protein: CASSFVAGGQTQYF. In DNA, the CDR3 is TGTGCCAGCAGCTTCGTAGCGGGAGGACAGACCCAGTACTTC. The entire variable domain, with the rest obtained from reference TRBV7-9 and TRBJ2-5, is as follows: DTGVSQNPRHKITKRGQNVTFRCDPISEHNRLYWYRQTLGQGPEFLTYFQNEAQLEKSRLLSDRFSAERPKGSFSTLEIQRTEQGDSAMYLCASSFVAGGQTQYFGPGTRLLVL.

The chain's CDR3 is CAWSLRPTGTAEAFF. The CDR3 nucleotides read TGTGCCTGGAGTCTTAGACCTACGGGGACAGCCGAAGCTTTCTTT. V gene TRBV30 combines with J gene TRBJ1-1; 7 bases align to TRBD1. CDR1 and CDR2 from the germline V gene are GTSNPN and SVGIG (reference sequence). CDR3 length equals 15 residues. Trimming cost V 2 bases and J 8 bases; bases outside gene matches: 14.

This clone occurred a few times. CDR3 DNA sequence: TGTGCCAGCAGCGTAGTTTTGGGGGAGCTGTTTTTT. It translates to CASSVVLGELFF. This chain joins TRBV9 and TRBJ2-2; the D is unclear. The CDR3 is 12 amino acids. V lost 0 bases to trimming and J lost 8 bases, with 5 bases between them. The germline gives CDR1 SGDLS, CDR2 YYNGEE.

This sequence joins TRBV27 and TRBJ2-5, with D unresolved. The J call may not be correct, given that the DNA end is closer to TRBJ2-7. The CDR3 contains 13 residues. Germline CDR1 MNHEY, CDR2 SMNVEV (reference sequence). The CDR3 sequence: CASSLRAAYEQYF. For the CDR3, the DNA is TGTGCCAGCAGTTTAAGGGCAGCCTACGAGCAGTACTTC.

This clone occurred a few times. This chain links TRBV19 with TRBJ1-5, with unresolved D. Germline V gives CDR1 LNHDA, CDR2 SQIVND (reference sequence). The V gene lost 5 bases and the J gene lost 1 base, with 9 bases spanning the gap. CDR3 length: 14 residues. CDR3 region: CASSGGRSNQPQHF. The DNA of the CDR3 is TGTGCCAGTAGTGGCGGACGGAGCAATCAGCCCCAGCATTTT.

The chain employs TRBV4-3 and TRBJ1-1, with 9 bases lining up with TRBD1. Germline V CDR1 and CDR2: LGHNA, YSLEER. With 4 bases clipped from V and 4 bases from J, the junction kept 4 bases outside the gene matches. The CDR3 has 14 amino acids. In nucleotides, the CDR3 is TGCGCCAGCAGCCCAACAGGGGGCGGCACTGAAGCTTTCTTT. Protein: CASSPTGGGTEAFF.

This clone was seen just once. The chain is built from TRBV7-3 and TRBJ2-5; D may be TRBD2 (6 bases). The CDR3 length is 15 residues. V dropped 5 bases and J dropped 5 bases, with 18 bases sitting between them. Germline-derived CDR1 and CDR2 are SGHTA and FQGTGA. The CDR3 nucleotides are TGTGCCAGCAGCCGTAGCACGGGAGTCGGGGAGACCCAGTACTTC. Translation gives CASSRSTGVGETQYF.